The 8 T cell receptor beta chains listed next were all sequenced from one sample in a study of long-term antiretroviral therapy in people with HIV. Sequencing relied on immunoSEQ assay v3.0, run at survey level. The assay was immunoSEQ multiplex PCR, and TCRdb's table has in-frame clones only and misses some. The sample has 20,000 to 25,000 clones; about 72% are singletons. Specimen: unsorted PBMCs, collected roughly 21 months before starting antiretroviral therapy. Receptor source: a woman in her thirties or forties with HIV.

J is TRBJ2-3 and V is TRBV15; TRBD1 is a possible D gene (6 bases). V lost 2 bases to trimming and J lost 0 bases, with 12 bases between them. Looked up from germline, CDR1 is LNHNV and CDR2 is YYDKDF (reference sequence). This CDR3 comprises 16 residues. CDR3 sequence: CATSRSGQPSTDTQYF. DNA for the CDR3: TGTGCCACCAGCAGATCAGGACAGCCTAGCACAGATACGCAGTATTTT.

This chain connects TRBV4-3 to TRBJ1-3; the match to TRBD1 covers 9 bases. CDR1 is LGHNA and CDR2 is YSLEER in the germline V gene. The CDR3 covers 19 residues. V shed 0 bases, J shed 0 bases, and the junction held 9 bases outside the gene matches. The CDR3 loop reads CASSQDRGQGVVSGNTIYF. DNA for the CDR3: TGCGCCAGCAGCCAAGATAGGGGACAGGGAGTGGTCTCTGGAAACACCATATATTTT.

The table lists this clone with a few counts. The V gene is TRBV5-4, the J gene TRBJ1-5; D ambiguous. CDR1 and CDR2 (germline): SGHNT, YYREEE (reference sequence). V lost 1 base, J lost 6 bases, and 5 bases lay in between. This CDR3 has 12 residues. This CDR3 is CASSLLGQPQHF. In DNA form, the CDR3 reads TGTGCCAGCAGCTTGTTGGGTCAGCCCCAGCATTTT.

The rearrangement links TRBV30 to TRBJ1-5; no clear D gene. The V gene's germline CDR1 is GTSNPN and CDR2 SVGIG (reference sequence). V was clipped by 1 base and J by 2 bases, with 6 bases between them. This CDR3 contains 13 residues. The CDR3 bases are TGTGCCTGGAGTGCTTTGGGCAATCAGCCCCAGCATTTT. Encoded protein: CAWSALGNQPQHF.

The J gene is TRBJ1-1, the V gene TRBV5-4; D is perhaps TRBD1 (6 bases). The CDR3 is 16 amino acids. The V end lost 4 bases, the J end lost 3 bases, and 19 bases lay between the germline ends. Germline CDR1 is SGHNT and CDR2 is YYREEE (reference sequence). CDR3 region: CASSPGGRDTDTEAFF. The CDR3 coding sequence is TGTGCCAGCAGCCCGGGGGGGAGGGACACCGACACTGAAGCTTTCTTT.

CDR3 sequence (DNA): TGTGCCTGGAGTGAAACAGGGGTGGGCGAGCAGTACTTC. As protein: CAWSETGVGEQYF. The chain links TRBV30 to TRBJ2-7; 7 nucleotides match TRBD1. Looked up from germline, CDR1 is GTSNPN and CDR2 is SVGIG (reference sequence). The CDR3 covers 13 residues. V shed 1 base and J 6 bases; nucleotides not matched to a gene: 6.

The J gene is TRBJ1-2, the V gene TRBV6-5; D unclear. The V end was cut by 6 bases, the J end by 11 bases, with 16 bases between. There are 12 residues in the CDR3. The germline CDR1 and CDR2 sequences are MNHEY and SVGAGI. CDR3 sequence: CASSSGPYSYTF. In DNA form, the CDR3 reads TGTGCCAGCAGCTCCGGGCCTTATAGTTACACCTTC.

Here the CDR3 reads CASSFSSGSANEQFF. The CDR3, as DNA: TGTGCCAGCAGCTTCTCAAGCGGGAGTGCAAATGAGCAGTTCTTC. This chain joins TRBV5-4 and TRBJ2-1, with 8 bases fitting TRBD2. This CDR3 region has 15 residues. Germline V gives CDR1 SGHNT, CDR2 YYREEE (reference sequence). The J segment lost 7 bases and the V segment lost 2 bases, leaving 8 bases of the junction unmatched.